This TCR beta chain was sequenced during a study of OX40 agonist ivuxolimab in advanced cancers. The overall study: Two patients with cutaneous melanoma and one with hepatocellular carcinoma, three in total, showed partial responses.

Collection of blood occurred at baseline, at cycle 4 day 1, and at cycle 7 day 1. Clones were read by immunoSEQ multiplex PCR, and TCRdb kept only the in-frame ones, dropping some. Altogether 30,000 to 35,000 clones are present, 84% being singletons, with the ten largest covering approximately 12%. About this clone itself: Its antigen is currently unknown.

Regarding the study as a whole: Low normalized T-cell clonal expansion was additionally recorded for some nonresponders.

V was clipped by 3 bases and J by 6 bases, with 12 bases between them. CDR1 is MDHEN, CDR2 SYDVKM, per germline. This CDR3 region has 14 residues. The chain employs TRBV28 and TRBJ2-1; weak D call: TRBD2 (7 bases). The receptor comes from an adult with an advanced solid tumor such as melanoma, head and neck, liver or kidney cancer. Source: CD4+ or CD8+ T cells sorted from blood, taken in a trial of the OX40 agonist ivuxolimab. The chain's CDR3 is CASSLAGAPNEQFF. Here the CDR3 DNA reads TGTGCCAGCAGTTTGGCGGGGGCCCCCAATGAGCAGTTCTTC.